Shown below are 7 T cell receptor beta chains from a single sample sequenced in a study of STAT5B mutations in CD4+ large granular lymphocyte leukemia. This table comes from immunoSEQ multiplex PCR, and its TCRdb copy is limited to in-frame clones, with some not included. The sample carries roughly 30,000 clones, 85% to 90% recorded once. The sample comprised CD4+ T cells from blood buffy coats. All receptors derive from a human donor in good health.

The J gene is TRBJ2-1, the V gene TRBV28, with 7 bases that match TRBD2. V shed 10 bases and J 3 bases; nucleotides not matched to a gene: 6. The CDR3 has 13 residues. Germline CDR1 MDHEN, CDR2 SYDVKM. The CDR3 loop reads CAISGEFYNEQFF. Here the CDR3 DNA reads TGTGCCATCAGCGGGGAGTTCTACAATGAGCAGTTCTTC.

The V call is TRBV19, the J call TRBJ1-2; D is uncertain. The V end lost 6 bases, the J end lost 4 bases, and 18 bases lay between the germline ends. Per the germline V gene, CDR1 is LNHDA and CDR2 is SQIVND (reference sequence). CDR3 length equals 15 residues. This CDR3 is CASRNLDLSLYGYTF. CDR3 coding DNA: TGTGCCAGTAGGAACCTGGACCTGTCGCTCTATGGCTACACCTTC.

The CDR3 bases are TGTGCCAGTAGTATCCTACTAGCGGGAGTTGGAGATACGCAGTATTTT. It specifies CASSILLAGVGDTQYF. The J gene is TRBJ2-3, the V gene TRBV19; 11 nucleotides line up with TRBD2. Germline V gene data show CDR1 as LNHDA and CDR2 as SQIVND (reference sequence). This CDR3 is built from 16 residues. V was pared by 3 bases and J by 5 bases, with 7 bases of the junction left unmatched. Full variable domain (rest looked up from reference TRBV19 and TRBJ2-3): DGGITQSPKYLFRKEGQNVTLSCEQNLNHDAMYWYRQDPGQGLRLIYYSQIVNDFQKGDIAEGYSVSREKKESFPLTVTSAQKNPTAFYLCASSILLAGVGDTQYFGPGTRLTVL.

The rearrangement uses TRBV5-1 and TRBJ2-5; D not certain. The CDR3 extends over 13 amino acids. Trimming pared 3 bases from V and 3 bases from J, leaving 9 bases between. Germline V gene data show CDR1 as SGHRS and CDR2 as YFSETQ. The CDR3 reads CASSSRPEETQYF. The CDR3 DNA reads TGCGCCAGCAGCTCACGGCCGGAAGAGACCCAGTACTTC.

V and J are TRBV6-6 and TRBJ1-2; 8 nucleotides line up with TRBD1. This CDR3 contains 12 residues. V shed 7 bases, J shed 6 bases, and the junction held 4 bases outside the gene matches. Germline CDR1 MNHNY, CDR2 SVGAGI (reference sequence). CDR3 protein: CASTRTGHGYTF. The DNA for the CDR3 is TGTGCCAGCACAAGGACAGGGCATGGCTACACCTTC.

This chain connects TRBV5-4 to TRBJ2-7; 7 bases are shared with TRBD2. The ends lost 3 bases at V and 4 bases at J; junction bases unmatched: 13. The CDR3 extends over 16 amino acids. In germline, CDR1 is SGHNT, CDR2 YYREEE (reference sequence). CDR3 in amino acids: CASSSPTSSSRYEQYF. The CDR3, as DNA: TGTGCCAGCAGCTCCCCGACTAGCTCCTCACGTTACGAGCAGTACTTC.

This chain joins TRBV11-3 and TRBJ1-1; D ambiguous. There are 16 residues in the CDR3. Germline CDR1 reads SGHNT; CDR2 reads YENEEA. Deletions cut 0 bases from V and 2 bases from J, with 13 bases between. DNA of the CDR3: TGTGCCAGCAGCTTAGATCAATGGGATGGTAACACTGAAGCTTTCTTT. Translating it yields CASSLDQWDGNTEAFF.